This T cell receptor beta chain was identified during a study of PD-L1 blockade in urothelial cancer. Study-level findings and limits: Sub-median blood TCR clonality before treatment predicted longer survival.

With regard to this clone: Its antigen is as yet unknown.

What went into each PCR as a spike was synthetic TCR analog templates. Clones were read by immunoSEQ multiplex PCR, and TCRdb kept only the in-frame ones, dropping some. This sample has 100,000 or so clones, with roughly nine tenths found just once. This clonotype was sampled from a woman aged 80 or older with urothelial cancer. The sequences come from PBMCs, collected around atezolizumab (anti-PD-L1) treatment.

CDR3 bases: TGTGCCAGCAGCCCAGAGGGACAGGGGCCAAGCACCGGGGAGCTGTTTTTT. It yields the protein CASSPEGQGPSTGELFF. The chain joins TRBV9 to TRBJ2-2; 10 bases are shared with TRBD1. The V gene's germline CDR1 is SGDLS and CDR2 YYNGEE. The ends lost 4 bases at V and 4 bases at J; junction bases unmatched: 10. The CDR3 is made up of 17 amino acids.